A single sample gave rise to the 30 T cell receptor beta chains below, sequenced in a study of cytomegalovirus exposure and HLA in healthy donors. TCRdb's table, derived via immunoSEQ multiplex PCR, lists solely in-frame clones and lacks some. The sample has about 240,000 clones, 85% to 90% seen once. Source material: PBMCs. Receptors were obtained from a man between 18 and 35 years old in good health and CMV-seronegative.

This clone was detected a few times. This rearrangement joins TRBV23-1 to TRBJ2-2, with D tentatively TRBD2 (6 bases). TRBV23-1 is marked as an open reading frame, function uncertain. V was cut by 9 bases and J by 1 base, with 21 bases left in between. The CDR3 contains 17 residues. The CDR3 loop reads CARCGAGRFGNTGELFF. For the CDR3, the DNA is TGCGCCAGGTGCGGGGCAGGGAGGTTTGGGAACACCGGGGAGCTGTTTTTT.

This clone has more than one count but fewer than ten. The V and J genes are TRBV10-2 and TRBJ1-1; D is unclear. The germline CDR1 and CDR2 sequences are WSHSY and SAAADI. Trimming took off 11 bases at V and 0 bases at J, with 13 bases between the two ends. The CDR3 consists of 13 residues. This chain's CDR3 is CASHSGVNTEAFF. The CDR3 coding sequence is TGCGCCTCCCACTCCGGGGTGAACACTGAAGCTTTCTTT.

The chain carries TRBV7-2 and TRBJ2-3; unclear D gene. The germline V gene has CDR1 SGHTA and CDR2 FQGNSA. CDR3 size: 13 residues. Between the trimmed V and J ends, which lost 5 bases and 6 bases, there was a span of 12 bases. The CDR3 region has the DNA TGTGCCAGCAGCCCTACACTGAGGGATACGCAGTATTTT. Translating it yields CASSPTLRDTQYF.

The V call is TRBV9, the J call TRBJ1-1, with a possible D match to TRBD1 (6 bases). This CDR3 region has 15 residues. The germline V gene has CDR1 SGDLS and CDR2 YYNGEE. The V and J ends lost 2 bases and 0 bases respectively, with 11 bases between them. CDR3 DNA: TGTGCCAGCAGCGTCCGGACAGACATGAACACTGAAGCTTTCTTT. This gives the protein CASSVRTDMNTEAFF. Looking up the rest from reference TRBV9 and TRBJ1-1 gives the full variable domain: DSGVTQTPKHLITATGQRVTLRCSPRSGDLSVYWYQQSLDQGLQFLIQYYNGEERAKGNILERFSAQQFPDLHSELNLSSLELGDSALYFCASSVRTDMNTEAFFGQGTRLTVV.

The chain joins TRBV30 to TRBJ2-5; D gene ambiguous. The CDR3 consists of 14 residues. The germline V and J ends were trimmed by 0 bases and 2 bases, with 10 bases remaining between them. Per germline, CDR1 GTSNPN and CDR2 SVGIG (reference sequence). CDR3: CAWSVTGRQETQYF. The CDR3 DNA follows: TGTGCCTGGAGTGTCACGGGTAGGCAAGAGACCCAGTACTTC.

This chain connects TRBV10-1 to TRBJ1-2; 7 positions match TRBD1. The germline CDR1 and CDR2 sequences are WNHNN and SYGVQD (reference sequence). The CDR3 extends over 15 amino acids. The V segment lost 2 bases and the J segment 8 bases; nucleotides outside the gene matches: 11. The CDR3 region has the DNA TGCGCCAGCAGTGAGAATACAGGGGCCAATTCCGGCTACACCTTC. Translated: CASSENTGANSGYTF.

This chain joins TRBV4-1 and TRBJ2-2; 11 nucleotides align to TRBD2. The germline V gene encodes CDR1 MGHRA and CDR2 YSYEKL. This CDR3 contains 18 residues. J was trimmed by 8 bases and V by 2 bases; bases with no gene match: 13. Here the CDR3 reads CASSQQGKTSGMGGELFF. The CDR3 DNA reads TGCGCCAGCAGCCAACAGGGCAAGACTAGCGGGATGGGAGGGGAGCTGTTTTTT.

This clone appeared a few times. The chain has TRBV4-1 and TRBJ1-2; D possibly corresponds to TRBD1 (5 bases). Trimming removed 4 bases from V and 2 bases from J, with 14 bases in between. CDR1 is MGHRA and CDR2 is YSYEKL in the germline V gene. This CDR3 is built from 15 residues. The CDR3 is CASSPSGGVNYGYTF. CDR3 nucleotide sequence: TGCGCCAGCAGCCCGTCGGGAGGGGTAAACTATGGCTACACCTTC.

This clone was found many times. The V and J genes are TRBV2 and TRBJ2-7; D gene unclear. Trimming removed 8 bases at V and 1 base at J, with 12 bases between. CDR1 is SNHLY, CDR2 FYNNEI, per germline. The CDR3 consists of 13 residues. The CDR3: CASLMTLSYEQYF. The CDR3 nucleotides are TGTGCCAGCCTTATGACACTTTCCTACGAGCAGTACTTC.

The rearrangement joins TRBV5-6 to TRBJ2-3, with a possible D match to TRBD2 (6 bases). The V end lost 3 bases, the J end lost 0 bases, and 17 bases lay between the germline ends. The CDR3 extends over 17 amino acids. Germline values: CDR1 SGHDT, CDR2 YYEEEE. CDR3 coding DNA: TGTGCCAGCAGCTGGGGACTGACTGCCTTTAGCACAGATACGCAGTATTTT. Translated, it gives CASSWGLTAFSTDTQYF.

This clone occurred once. The gene calls are TRBV10-3 and TRBJ1-1; D might be TRBD1 (5 bases). The CDR3 is 14 amino acids. V was cut by 7 bases and J by 0 bases, with 12 bases left in between. The germline V gene encodes CDR1 ENHRY and CDR2 SYGVKD. The CDR3 region is CAINAGTMNTEAFF. The CDR3 DNA reads TGTGCCATCAACGCGGGGACGATGAACACTGAAGCTTTCTTT.

CDR3 amino acids: CSVHTSNTDTQYF. The DNA of the CDR3 is TGCAGCGTACACACTAGTAACACAGATACGCAGTATTTT. The genes are TRBV29-1 and TRBJ2-3, with a possible D match to TRBD2 (5 bases). Germline CDR1 reads SQVTM; CDR2 reads ANQGSEA. V lost 6 bases to trimming and J lost 2 bases, with 12 bases between them. This CDR3 spans 13 amino acids.

This sequence joins TRBV27 and TRBJ2-5; tentatively, D is TRBD2 (6 bases). This CDR3 comprises 15 residues. Germline V CDR1 and CDR2: MNHEY, SMNVEV (reference sequence). Trimming took 7 bases from V and 1 from J, leaving 16 bases between them. CDR3 sequence (DNA): TGTGCCAGCATTTCCGGGAGTAGGTCCCAAGAGACCCAGTACTTC. As protein: CASISGSRSQETQYF.

The chain carries TRBV27 and TRBJ2-3, with 8 bases lining up with TRBD1. The germline gives CDR1 MNHEY, CDR2 SMNVEV (reference sequence). V dropped 5 bases and J dropped 1; count of bases not matched to a gene: 8. The CDR3 is made up of 16 amino acids. Here the CDR3 DNA reads TGTGCCAGCAGTAAGGTCAGGGGGCAAGGCACAGATACGCAGTATTTT. Protein sequence: CASSKVRGQGTDTQYF.

J is TRBJ2-7 and V is TRBV28; D is uncertain. Germline lookup yields CDR1 MDHEN and CDR2 SYDVKM. Trimming shortened V by 11 bases and J by 6 bases, and 14 bases separated the two germline ends. The CDR3 sequence is 11 residues long. DNA for the CDR3: TGTGCCGGGCTCCGAGTCCGCGAGCAGTACTTC. Translation gives CAGLRVREQYF.

The genes are TRBV29-1 and TRBJ2-7, with unresolved D. The CDR3 contains 12 residues. The germline V gene encodes CDR1 SQVTM and CDR2 ANQGSEA. V dropped 4 bases and J dropped 2 bases, with 9 bases sitting between them. The CDR3 sequence is CSVVSLPYEQYF. The CDR3 region has the DNA TGCAGCGTTGTTAGTTTGCCCTACGAGCAGTACTTC.

The V call is TRBV13, the J call TRBJ2-3; D might be TRBD2 (5 bases). There are 15 residues in the CDR3. Germline V gene lookup returns CDR1 PRHDT and CDR2 FYEKMQ (reference sequence). Trimming took 2 bases from V and 4 from J, leaving 13 bases between them. In nucleotides, the CDR3 is TGTGCCAGCAGCTTAAATAACCGGGGTGCAGATACGCAGTATTTT. This translates into CASSLNNRGADTQYF.

This chain links TRBV6-6 with TRBJ1-6, with 9 bases identical to TRBD1. The CDR3 runs 15 residues. CDR1 is MNHNY and CDR2 is SVGAGI in the germline V gene (reference sequence). Trimming cost V 2 bases and J 7 bases; bases outside gene matches: 3. The DNA of the CDR3 is TGTGCCAGCAGTTACCCCGGGACAGGGAATTCACCCCTCCACTTT. It codes for CASSYPGTGNSPLHF.

V is TRBV2 and J is TRBJ1-6, with D tentatively TRBD1 (6 bases). The CDR3 loop spans 13 amino acids. Looked up from germline, CDR1 is SNHLY and CDR2 is FYNNEI. Trimming pared 4 bases from V and 7 bases from J, leaving 8 bases between. The CDR3 reads CASSGQGNSPLHF. DNA of the CDR3: TGTGCCAGCAGTGGTCAGGGGAATTCACCCCTCCACTTT.

This clone was picked up one time. V and J are TRBV6-5 and TRBJ2-7, with D maybe TRBD2 (6 bases). V was shortened by 5 bases and J by 5 bases, with 16 bases between the two germline ends. Germline CDR1 MNHEY, CDR2 SVGAGI. The CDR3 loop spans 14 amino acids. The CDR3 nucleotides are TGTGCCAGCAGTACTCAAAAAGGAGGGGACGAGCAGTACTTC. As protein: CASSTQKGGDEQYF.

This clone showed up just once. J is TRBJ1-4 and V is TRBV5-6; tentatively, D is TRBD1 (6 bases). This CDR3 spans 16 amino acids. Deletions cut 3 bases from V and 6 bases from J, with 18 bases between. Germline V gene sequence: CDR1 SGHDT, CDR2 YYEEEE. This chain's CDR3 is CASSYRPGYRDEKLFF. In DNA form, the CDR3 reads TGTGCCAGCAGCTACAGACCGGGATACAGGGATGAAAAACTGTTTTTT. Filled out from reference TRBV5-6 and TRBJ1-4, the complete variable domain reads DAGVTQSPTHLIKTRGQQVTLRCSPKSGHDTVSWYQQALGQGPQFIFQYYEEEERQRGNFPDRFSGHQFPNYSSELNVNALLLGDSALYLCASSYRPGYRDEKLFFGSGTQLSVL.

V gene TRBV6-1 combines with J gene TRBJ2-7, with 7 bases fitting TRBD1. Germline assignment: CDR1 MNHNS and CDR2 SASEGT. The junction had 9 bases not matched to a gene; V was cut back by 4 bases and J by 0 bases. The length of the CDR3 is 16 residues. The CDR3 loop is CASSGYQGGSSYEQYF. The CDR3 DNA is TGTGCCAGCAGTGGCTATCAAGGGGGCTCCTCCTACGAGCAGTACTTC.

The chain recombines TRBV2 with TRBJ2-7, with D perhaps matching TRBD2 (7 bases). The CDR3 covers 16 residues. V gave up 7 bases and J gave up 5 bases, with 24 bases separating them. CDR1 is SNHLY and CDR2 is FYNNEI in the germline V gene. CDR3 sequence reads: CASNRDAAGRGNEQYF. The CDR3 nucleotides are TGTGCCAGCAATCGTGATGCGGCGGGGAGGGGGAACGAGCAGTACTTC. Looking up the rest from reference TRBV2 and TRBJ2-7 gives the full variable domain: EPEVTQTPSHQVTQMGQEVILRCVPISNHLYFYWYRQILGQKVEFLVSFYNNEISEKSEIFDDQFSVERPDGSNFTLKIRSTKLEDSAMYFCASNRDAAGRGNEQYFGPGTRLTVT.

The V and J genes are TRBV11-2 and TRBJ1-6; D may be TRBD1 (5 bases). Germline V CDR1 and CDR2: SGHAT, FQNNGV. The CDR3 covers 15 residues. Trimming took 5 bases from V and 6 from J, leaving 14 bases between them. This chain's CDR3 is CASSPQVSLNSPLHF. The CDR3 DNA reads as TGTGCCAGCAGCCCACAGGTCTCCCTTAATTCACCCCTCCACTTT.

The genes are TRBV19 and TRBJ1-2, with 9 positions matching TRBD1. The CDR3 loop spans 16 amino acids. Germline CDR1 LNHDA, CDR2 SQIVND (reference sequence). V gave up 5 bases and J gave up 5 bases; unmatched junction bases: 12. CDR3 loop: CASSLGTGSLRYGYTF. CDR3 DNA: TGTGCCAGTAGTCTCGGGACAGGGTCCCTGAGGTATGGCTACACCTTC.

The chain is built from TRBV28 and TRBJ1-2, with 7 bases identical to TRBD1. Germline lookup yields CDR1 MDHEN and CDR2 SYDVKM. After removal of 5 bases from V and 7 bases from J, the junction contained 7 bases not matched to a gene. The CDR3 length is 13 residues. The CDR3 nucleotides are TGTGCCAGCAGTCGTACGACAGGGACTGGCTACACCTTC. It encodes CASSRTTGTGYTF.

This chain uses TRBV9 with TRBJ2-2; maybe TRBD1 (7 bases). The germline V gene encodes CDR1 SGDLS and CDR2 YYNGEE. Trimming took 4 bases from V and 5 from J, leaving 18 bases between them. The CDR3 spans 16 residues. The CDR3 loop is CASSPVEGAGTGELFF. Here the CDR3 DNA reads TGTGCCAGCAGCCCCGTGGAGGGGGCCGGGACCGGGGAGCTGTTTTTT.

J is TRBJ2-2 and V is TRBV7-2; 7 bases align to TRBD1. Germline values: CDR1 SGHTA, CDR2 FQGNSA. Unmatched junction bases numbered 9, after V lost 1 base and J lost 7 bases. CDR3 size: 16 residues. CDR3: CASSLVRDRRGGELFF. DNA for the CDR3: TGTGCCAGCAGCTTAGTCCGGGACAGACGGGGCGGGGAGCTGTTTTTT. The whole variable domain, filled in from reference TRBV7-2 and TRBJ2-2, reads GAGVSQSPSNKVTEKGKDVELRCDPISGHTALYWYRQSLGQGLEFLIYFQGNSAPDKSGLPSDRFSAERTGGSVSTLTIQRTQQEDSAVYLCASSLVRDRRGGELFFGEGSRLTVL.

V is TRBV7-9 and J is TRBJ1-2; 7 positions agree with TRBD1. The CDR3 totals 15 residues. J gave up 3 bases and V 1 base, and 5 bases lay outside the gene matches. Per germline, CDR1 SEHNR and CDR2 FQNEAQ (reference sequence). CDR3 DNA: TGTGCCAGCAGCTTAGAGGGGGCGCGGGACTATGGCTACACCTTC. It specifies CASSLEGARDYGYTF.

V usage is TRBV4-2 and J usage is TRBJ2-7, with 9 bases fitting TRBD2. The CDR3 consists of 18 residues. J gave up 4 bases and V 0 bases, and 13 bases lay outside the gene matches. Germline CDR1 LGHNA, CDR2 YNFKEQ. CDR3 in amino acids: CASSQEILTAGGVYEQYF. The CDR3 nucleotides read TGTGCCAGCAGCCAAGAAATCTTGACAGCGGGAGGAGTTTACGAGCAGTACTTC.